The next 22 T cell receptor beta chains were all read from a single sample in a study of CD8 T cells in ankylosing spondylitis. TCRdb fed the 5' RACE reads into MiXCR, producing one record per CDR3 protein. The sample consists of 210,000 or so distinct CDR3 sequences, 8.2% of them appearing once. The sample comprised blood, either unsorted or a sorted T cell fraction (not recorded which). Receptors originate from a female donor with ankylosing spondylitis or in good health (not recorded which).

This clonotype was counted many times. The CDR3: CARTTTSGKVTDTQYF. In DNA, the CDR3 is TGTGCCAGAACAACGACTAGCGGGAAGGTAACAGATACGCAGTATTTT. J is TRBJ2-3 and V is TRBV2, with 11 bases fitting TRBD2. The CDR3 extends over 16 amino acids. With V trimmed by 9 bases and J by 3 bases, 11 bases remained unmatched. Germline CDR1 and CDR2: SNHLY and FYNNEI. The whole variable domain, remainder taken from reference TRBV2 and TRBJ2-3, is EPEVTQTPSHQVTQMGQEVILRCVPISNHLYFYWYRQILGQKVEFLVSFYNNEISEKSEIFDDQFSVERPDGSNFTLKIRSTKLEDSAMYFCARTTTSGKVTDTQYFGPGTRLTVL.

The table lists this clonotype with many counts. The gene calls are TRBV20-1 and TRBJ1-1; D perhaps matches TRBD1 (6 bases). The CDR3 consists of 12 residues. The V gene lost 1 base and the J gene lost 11 bases, with 14 bases spanning the gap. The germline CDR1 and CDR2 sequences are DFQATT and SNEGSKA (reference sequence). CDR3 DNA: TGCAGTGCTAGAGGGGGGGCGAGGGACGCTTTCTTT. Protein: CSARGGARDAFF.

This clonotype appeared many times. V usage is TRBV11-2 and J usage is TRBJ2-5; TRBD2 matches 8 bases. Trimming at V came to 0 bases and at J to 2 bases, leaving 8 bases not matched to a gene. Looked up from germline, CDR1 is SGHAT and CDR2 is FQNNGV. The CDR3 length is 17 residues. The CDR3 here is CASSLDGPLAGQETQYF. The CDR3 bases are TGTGCCAGCAGCTTAGACGGTCCTCTAGCGGGTCAAGAGACCCAGTACTTC. Complete variable domain (other parts from reference TRBV11-2 and TRBJ2-5): EAGVAQSPRYKIIEKRQSVAFWCNPISGHATLYWYQQILGQGPKLLIQFQNNGVVDDSQLPKDRFSAERLKGVDSTLKIQPAKLEDSAVYLCASSLDGPLAGQETQYFGPGTRLLVL.

This clonotype was seen many times. The chain carries TRBV12-3 or TRBV12-4 and TRBJ2-3; weak D call: TRBD1 (5 bases). CDR3 length equals 16 residues. V dropped 6 bases and J dropped 2 bases, with 18 bases sitting between them. The CDR3 spells CASSPGRQSPTDTQYF. DNA for the CDR3: TGTGCCAGCAGCCCAGGGCGACAGTCACCCACAGATACGCAGTATTTT.

This clonotype was counted ten times or more. The V gene is TRBV20-1, the J gene TRBJ1-1; the match to TRBD1 covers 8 bases. After removal of 3 bases from V and 2 bases from J, the junction contained 5 bases not matched to a gene. Germline V CDR1 and CDR2: DFQATT, SNEGSKA (reference sequence). The CDR3 has 14 residues. The CDR3 here is CSARFPGGNTEAFF. The CDR3 nucleotides are TGCAGTGCTAGGTTCCCAGGGGGCAACACTGAAGCTTTCTTT.

Many counts were recorded for this clonotype. V usage is TRBV7-9 and J usage is TRBJ2-7; 8 bases map to TRBD1. CDR1 and CDR2 from the germline V gene are SEHNR and FQNEAQ (reference sequence). V gave up 5 bases and J gave up 4 bases; unmatched junction bases: 10. The CDR3 has 15 amino acids. CDR3 coding DNA: TGTGCCAGCAGCCCCGGACAGGGTATGTGGTACGAGCAGTACTTC. This codes for CASSPGQGMWYEQYF.

This clonotype showed up many times. The chain links TRBV20-1 to TRBJ2-7; D is ambiguous. This CDR3 region has 13 residues. V was clipped by 4 bases and J by 0 bases, with 10 bases between them. Germline V gene lookup returns CDR1 DFQATT and CDR2 SNEGSKA (reference sequence). CDR3 in DNA: TGCAGTGCTACAATTTTCCCCTCCTACGAGCAGTACTTC. It translates to CSATIFPSYEQYF.

In its sample, this clonotype was seen many times. The gene calls are TRBV6-2 or TRBV6-3 and TRBJ1-5; TRBD1 matches 8 bases. From germline, CDR1 is MNHEY and CDR2 SVGEGT. V dropped 6 bases and J dropped 10; count of bases not matched to a gene: 8. The length of the CDR3 is 13 residues. The CDR3 DNA follows: TGTGCCAGCAGCCAGGACAGGGAGAGACCCCAGCATTTT. Encoded protein: CASSQDRERPQHF.

The table lists this clonotype with many counts. The chain couples TRBV6-2 or TRBV6-3 to TRBJ1-2; D perhaps matches TRBD1 (6 bases). Trimming left V 6 bases short and J 4 bases short, with 15 bases between. CDR1 is MNHEY, CDR2 SVGEGT, per germline. The CDR3 sequence is 14 residues long. The CDR3 is CASSILRQVYGYTF. The CDR3 bases are TGTGCCAGCAGCATTCTTCGACAGGTCTATGGCTACACCTTC.

V usage is TRBV7-6 and J usage is TRBJ2-5; D gene uncertain. CDR3 length: 14 residues. V lost 0 bases and J 0 bases, leaving 5 bases between the germline ends. The germline V gene encodes CDR1 SGHVS and CDR2 FNYEAQ. CDR3 in DNA: TGTGCCAGCAGCTTAGCGCAGAACCAAGAGACCCAGTACTTC. It specifies CASSLAQNQETQYF.

At least ten counts were recorded for this clonotype. This chain links TRBV3-1 with TRBJ2-7; the D is unclear. This CDR3 spans 12 amino acids. Germline V gene lookup returns CDR1 LGHDT and CDR2 YNNKEL (reference sequence). V was shortened by 3 bases and J by 7 bases, with 10 bases between the two germline ends. CDR3 bases: TGTGCCAGCAGCCAGACTGGGGTTGAGCAGTACTTC. Translated, it gives CASSQTGVEQYF.

The table lists this clonotype with many counts. This rearrangement joins TRBV20-1 to TRBJ1-6, with TRBD1 as a possible D gene (6 bases). V was trimmed by 3 bases and J by 7 bases, leaving 22 bases between them. The CDR3 loop spans 17 amino acids. Germline-derived CDR1 and CDR2 are DFQATT and SNEGSKA (reference sequence). CDR3 in DNA: TGCAGTGCTAGTGGGGGTCGGGGGGCCTTCGGGAATTCACCCCTCCACTTT. Protein sequence: CSASGGRGAFGNSPLHF.

This clonotype appeared many times. This chain links TRBV5-1 with TRBJ2-1, with D perhaps matching TRBD2 (5 bases). V shed 2 bases and J shed 9 bases, with 15 bases lying between them. The CDR3 runs 14 residues. Germline V gene lookup returns CDR1 SGHRS and CDR2 YFSETQ. The chain's CDR3 is CASSLDYPRREQFF. CDR3 nucleotides: TGCGCCAGCAGCTTAGACTACCCACGACGTGAGCAGTTCTTC.

This clonotype was counted a few times. V gene TRBV11-3 combines with J gene TRBJ2-1, with TRBD2 identical over 7 bases. Germline trimming cut 3 bases from V and 2 bases from J; bases unmatched to any gene: 4. The CDR3 is 15 amino acids. In germline, CDR1 is SGHNT, CDR2 YENEEA. The CDR3 region is CASSLDGRPYNEQFF. Here the CDR3 DNA reads TGTGCCAGCAGCTTGGACGGGAGGCCCTACAATGAGCAGTTCTTC.

This clonotype has ten or more counts. V gene TRBV7-9 combines with J gene TRBJ1-5; D ambiguous. There are 12 residues in the CDR3. V shed 4 bases and J shed 6 bases, with 7 bases lying between them. CDR1 and CDR2 from the germline V gene are SEHNR and FQNEAQ (reference sequence). The CDR3 protein is CASSSQTQPQHF. The CDR3 DNA is TGTGCCAGCAGCTCGCAAACTCAGCCCCAGCATTTT.

At least ten counts were recorded for this clonotype. The rearrangement uses TRBV12-3 or TRBV12-4 and TRBJ2-7; D is possibly TRBD2 (6 bases). V dropped 7 bases and J dropped 2 bases, with 15 bases sitting between them. The CDR3 contains 14 residues. The CDR3 is CASTLSSGPYEQYF. The CDR3 DNA reads as TGTGCCAGCACCCTCAGTAGCGGTCCCTACGAGCAGTACTTC.

This clonotype was found many times. This may be a read error, as it is one base from a much larger clone. The rearrangement links TRBV7-2 to TRBJ2-1; D gene ambiguous. There are 13 residues in the CDR3. The V and J ends lost 1 base and 4 bases respectively, with 5 bases between them. Germline CDR1 is SGHTA and CDR2 is FQGNSA. This CDR3 is CASSLGMYNEQFF. The CDR3 coding sequence is TGTGCCAGCAGCTTAGGCATGTACAATGAGCAGTTCTTC.

This clonotype was detected only a few times. V gene TRBV20-1 combines with J gene TRBJ2-1, with 8 positions matching TRBD1. Germline values: CDR1 DFQATT, CDR2 SNEGSKA (reference sequence). With V trimmed by 1 base and J by 6 bases, 8 bases remained unmatched. This CDR3 comprises 15 residues. The CDR3 DNA sequence: TGCAGTGCTAGAGCGGGGACAGGAGACCTCAATGAGCAGTTCTTC. Its protein product is CSARAGTGDLNEQFF.

This clonotype was seen many times. The rearrangement links TRBV7-2 to TRBJ2-7; TRBD2 aligns across 12 bases. This CDR3 has 15 amino acids. Per germline, CDR1 SGHTA and CDR2 FQGNSA. V dropped 4 bases and J dropped 4; count of bases not matched to a gene: 5. In DNA, the CDR3 is TGTGCCAGCAGCTCAACCGGGACTAGCGGGTACGAGCAGTACTTC. Translated: CASSSTGTSGYEQYF.

This clonotype has at least ten counts. This sequence joins TRBV7-9 and TRBJ1-3; D is undetermined. With 8 bases removed from V and 0 bases from J, the gap between germline ends came to 8 bases. The CDR3 covers 13 residues. Germline CDR1 reads SEHNR; CDR2 reads FQNEAQ (reference sequence). Here the CDR3 reads CASDGLSGNTIYF. DNA for the CDR3: TGTGCCAGCGACGGCCTCTCTGGAAACACCATATATTTT.

The sample holds many counts of this clonotype. The chain has TRBV7-9 and TRBJ1-2; no firm D call. The V gene lost 0 bases and the J gene lost 14 bases, with 16 bases spanning the gap. Germline V gene data show CDR1 as SEHNR and CDR2 as FQNEAQ (reference sequence). The CDR3 spans 13 residues. The CDR3 coding sequence is TGTGCCAGCAGCTTAGCGAGGGCAACAGATTCTACCTTC. Its protein is CASSLARATDSTF.

This sequence joins TRBV2 and TRBJ2-1, with TRBD2 matching 14 bases. With V trimmed by 7 bases and J by 7 bases, 6 bases remained unmatched. The CDR3 totals 15 residues. Germline V gene sequence: CDR1 SNHLY, CDR2 FYNNEI. CDR3 residues: CASKATSGRGNEQFF. CDR3 bases: TGTGCCAGCAAGGCGACTAGCGGGAGGGGAAATGAGCAGTTCTTC.